These 18 T cell receptor beta chains originate from one sample sequenced in a study of Ad26.COV2.S vaccination and SARS-CoV-2 variants. The method was immunoSEQ multiplex PCR; TCRdb's version includes in-frame clones alone and lacks a portion of them. Here the sample spans 360,000 or so clones, 87% being singletons. The treatment denotes: roughly 18 received Ad26.COV2.S at low or high dose, single or two shots; roughly 5 received placebo; per-sample allocation not given. Specimens were obtained on day 63 following the first vaccine or placebo injection. The material was peripheral blood, obtained in a trial of Ad26.COV2.S vaccine versus placebo. All receptors come from a person between 18 and 65 years old who received the Ad26.COV2.S COVID-19 vaccine or a placebo.

The rearrangement links TRBV12-3 or TRBV12-4 to TRBJ1-5, with 7 bases that match TRBD1. The length of the CDR3 is 13 residues. Trimming took 5 bases from V and 9 from J; bases not matched to a gene: 7. CDR3 nucleotides: TGTGCCAGCAGTCGACAGGGCCAGGGGCCCCAGCATTTT. This sequence encodes CASSRQGQGPQHF.

This clone showed up just once. The chain links TRBV6-5 to TRBJ1-1; TRBD1 matches at 8 bases. V shed 4 bases and J 10 bases; nucleotides not matched to a gene: 8. The CDR3 length is 13 residues. CDR1 and CDR2 from the germline V gene are MNHEY and SVGAGI. The CDR3 reads CASSSDTGGRAFF. In DNA, the CDR3 is TGTGCCAGCAGTTCCGACACAGGGGGACGAGCTTTCTTT.

The V gene is TRBV5-4, the J gene TRBJ2-2, with 9 bases fitting TRBD1. V was clipped by 2 bases and J by 5 bases; unmatched bases: 4. This CDR3 region has 15 residues. Germline V gene data show CDR1 as SGHNT and CDR2 as YYREEE (reference sequence). The CDR3 region is CASSFGTGRTGELFF. DNA for the CDR3: TGTGCCAGCAGCTTCGGGACAGGGAGAACCGGGGAGCTGTTTTTT.

A single count supports this clone. This rearrangement joins TRBV6-1 to TRBJ1-2; D remains ambiguous. CDR1 and CDR2 from the germline V gene are MNHNS and SASEGT. This CDR3 spans 13 amino acids. Trimming took 1 base from V and 4 from J, leaving 7 bases between them. In DNA form, the CDR3 reads TGTGCCAGCAGTGAAGAGTGGGGCTATGGCTACACCTTC. Residues: CASSEEWGYGYTF.

J is TRBJ1-5 and V is TRBV12-5; D call uncertain. From germline, CDR1 is LGHNT and CDR2 FRNRAP. The CDR3 runs 11 residues. The germline V and J ends were trimmed by 3 bases and 4 bases, with 1 base remaining between them. CDR3 sequence: CASGFNQPQHF. CDR3 bases: TGTGCTAGTGGTTTTAATCAGCCCCAGCATTTT.

This rearrangement joins TRBV7-3 to TRBJ2-1; 7 nucleotides match TRBD2. The length of the CDR3 is 16 residues. Losses at the gene ends were 0 bases for V and 9 bases for J; bases not matched to a gene: 11. Germline CDR1 SGHTA, CDR2 FQGTGA. The CDR3 loop is CASSLTGTTYLAEQFF. The CDR3 coding sequence is TGTGCCAGCAGCTTAACTGGGACTACCTACCTGGCTGAGCAGTTCTTC. The full variable domain, with the rest looked up from reference TRBV7-3 and TRBJ2-1, is GAGVSQTPSNKVTEKGKYVELRCDPISGHTALYWYRQSLGQGPEFLIYFQGTGAADDSGLPNDRFFAVRPEGSVSTLKIQRTERGDSAVYLCASSLTGTTYLAEQFFGPGTRLTVL.

The V gene is TRBV6-5, the J gene TRBJ2-3, with 9 bases lining up with TRBD2. Germline lookup yields CDR1 MNHEY and CDR2 SVGAGI. V shed 7 bases and J 4 bases; nucleotides not matched to a gene: 6. This CDR3 spans 14 amino acids. Here the CDR3 DNA reads TGTGCCAGCAAGGTAGCGGGGGCGGCAGATACGCAGTATTTT. Amino acids: CASKVAGAADTQYF.

The rearrangement joins TRBV6-2 or TRBV6-3 to TRBJ2-3; TRBD2 is a possible D gene (6 bases). This CDR3 is built from 15 residues. The germline V gene encodes CDR1 MNHEY and CDR2 SVGEGT. V dropped 5 bases and J dropped 4 bases, with 16 bases sitting between them. The CDR3 nucleotides read TGTGCCAGCAGTAACACGGCGGGGATGGCAGATACGCAGTATTTT. This encodes CASSNTAGMADTQYF.

The rearrangement links TRBV10-3 to TRBJ2-1, with D possibly matching TRBD1 (5 bases). Germline V CDR1 and CDR2: ENHRY, SYGVKD. There are 15 residues in the CDR3. Trimming removed 3 bases from V and 3 bases from J, with 12 bases in between. CDR3 loop: CAISEAGRNYNEQFF. The CDR3, as DNA: TGTGCCATCAGTGAAGCAGGGCGAAACTACAATGAGCAGTTCTTC.

The chain is built from TRBV6-1 and TRBJ1-2; 7 bases agree with TRBD1. The CDR3 contains 19 residues. Germline-derived CDR1 and CDR2 are MNHNS and SASEGT. Trimming at V came to 2 bases and at J to 4 bases, leaving 19 bases not matched to a gene. The DNA for the CDR3 is TGTGCCAGCAGTGAATCGTTTAGGGTCAGGGGGAATTCGGGCTATGGCTACACCTTC. This codes for CASSESFRVRGNSGYGYTF.

V and J are TRBV7-9 and TRBJ1-3; no reliable D call. V was cut by 5 bases and J by 0 bases, with 8 bases left in between. The CDR3 extends over 14 amino acids. The germline V gene has CDR1 SEHNR and CDR2 FQNEAQ (reference sequence). The CDR3 DNA sequence: TGTGCCAGCAGCCGAGAGTCCTCTGGAAACACCATATATTTT. Its translation: CASSRESSGNTIYF. Looking up the rest from reference TRBV7-9 and TRBJ1-3 gives the full variable domain: DTGVSQNPRHKITKRGQNVTFRCDPISEHNRLYWYRQTLGQGPEFLTYFQNEAQLEKSRLLSDRFSAERPKGSFSTLEIQRTEQGDSAMYLCASSRESSGNTIYFGEGSWLTVV.

The rearrangement joins TRBV13 to TRBJ2-7; TRBD1 or TRBD2 may be the D gene (5 bases each). This CDR3 has 14 residues. Germline CDR1 is PRHDT and CDR2 is FYEKMQ (reference sequence). Trimming shortened V by 4 bases and J by 5 bases, and 15 bases separated the two germline ends. In nucleotides, the CDR3 is TGTGCCAGCAGCTCGTTAGCGAGGGGCGACGAGCAGTACTTC. Protein product: CASSSLARGDEQYF.

V is TRBV19 and J is TRBJ2-5; 9 positions agree with TRBD1. CDR1 and CDR2 from the germline V gene are LNHDA and SQIVND (reference sequence). This CDR3 has 17 residues. Trimming removed 1 base from V and 1 base from J; junction bases left unmatched: 7. The CDR3 spells CASSIGSGTGSQETQYF. The DNA for the CDR3 is TGTGCCAGTAGTATAGGGTCCGGGACAGGGAGCCAAGAGACCCAGTACTTC.

This chain uses TRBV19 with TRBJ1-3, with a tentative D call TRBD1 (6 bases). The CDR3 is 12 amino acids. Germline CDR1 reads LNHDA; CDR2 reads SQIVND (reference sequence). V lost 10 bases to trimming and J lost 2 bases, with 9 bases between them. Here the CDR3 reads CATGTTGNTIYF. The CDR3 DNA follows: TGTGCCACTGGGACAACTGGAAACACCATATATTTT.

The rearrangement uses TRBV7-9 and TRBJ2-1; TRBD2 is a possible D gene (5 bases). The CDR3 runs to 12 residues. Trimming left V 3 bases short and J 9 bases short, with 9 bases between. Germline V gene data show CDR1 as SEHNR and CDR2 as FQNEAQ (reference sequence). CDR3 sequence reads: CASSFGVLEQFF. In nucleotides, the CDR3 is TGTGCCAGCAGCTTCGGGGTCCTTGAGCAGTTCTTC. Full variable domain (remainder filled in from reference TRBV7-9 and TRBJ2-1): DTGVSQNPRHKITKRGQNVTFRCDPISEHNRLYWYRQTLGQGPEFLTYFQNEAQLEKSRLLSDRFSAERPKGSFSTLEIQRTEQGDSAMYLCASSFGVLEQFFGPGTRLTVL.

The CDR3, as DNA: TGTGCCAGCAGCATACAGGGATTTGAGGGCTATGGCTACACCTTC. This codes for CASSIQGFEGYGYTF. The chain has TRBV7-2 and TRBJ1-2; D is perhaps TRBD1 (6 bases). The CDR3 has 15 residues. The ends were cut back, 5 bases at V and 4 bases at J, with 17 bases in the middle. In germline, CDR1 is SGHTA, CDR2 FQGNSA.

Only a few counts were recorded for this clone. The rearrangement uses TRBV19 and TRBJ1-2; D possibly corresponds to TRBD1 (5 bases). Looked up from germline, CDR1 is LNHDA and CDR2 is SQIVND (reference sequence). The CDR3 is 14 residues long. Trimming took off 9 bases at V and 2 bases at J, with 16 bases between the two ends. The chain's CDR3 is CASHRRGTNYGYTF. CDR3 DNA sequence: TGTGCCAGCCATAGGCGGGGGACCAACTATGGCTACACCTTC.

Notes on this clone: Different DNA sequences within this sample yield the same CDR3. The chain recombines TRBV19 with TRBJ1-1; the D is unclear. Germline CDR1 is LNHDA and CDR2 is SQIVND (reference sequence). CDR3 length equals 12 residues. V lost 1 base and J 6 bases, leaving 6 bases between the germline ends. The CDR3 sequence is CASSIGGPEAFF. In DNA form, the CDR3 reads TGTGCCAGTAGTATAGGGGGTCCTGAAGCTTTCTTT. The full variable domain, in which reference TRBV19 and TRBJ1-1 provide the parts outside the CDR3, is DGGITQSPKYLFRKEGQNVTLSCEQNLNHDAMYWYRQDPGQGLRLIYYSQIVNDFQKGDIAEGYSVSREKKESFPLTVTSAQKNPTAFYLCASSIGGPEAFFGQGTRLTVV.